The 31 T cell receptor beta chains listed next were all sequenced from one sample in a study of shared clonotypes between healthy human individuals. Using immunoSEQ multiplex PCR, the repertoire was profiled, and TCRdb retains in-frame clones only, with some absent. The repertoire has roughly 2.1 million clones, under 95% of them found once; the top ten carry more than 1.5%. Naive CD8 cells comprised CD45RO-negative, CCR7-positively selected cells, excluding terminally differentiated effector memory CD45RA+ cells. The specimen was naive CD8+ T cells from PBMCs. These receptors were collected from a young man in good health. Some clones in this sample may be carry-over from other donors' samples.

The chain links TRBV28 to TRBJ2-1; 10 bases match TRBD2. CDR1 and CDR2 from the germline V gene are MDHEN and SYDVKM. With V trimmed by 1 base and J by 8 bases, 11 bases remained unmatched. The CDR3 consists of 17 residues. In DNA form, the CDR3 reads TGTGCCAGCAGTTTATACCTTAGCGGGAGGTCGGGCGATGAGCAGTTCTTC. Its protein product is CASSLYLSGRSGDEQFF.

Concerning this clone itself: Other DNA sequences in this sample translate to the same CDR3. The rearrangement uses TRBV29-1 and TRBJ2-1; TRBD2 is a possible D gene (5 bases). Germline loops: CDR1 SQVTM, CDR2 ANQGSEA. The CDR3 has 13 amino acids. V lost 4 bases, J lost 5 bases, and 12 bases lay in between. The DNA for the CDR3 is TGCAGCGTTGCTGGACTCCGAAACAATGAGCAGTTCTTC. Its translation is CSVAGLRNNEQFF.

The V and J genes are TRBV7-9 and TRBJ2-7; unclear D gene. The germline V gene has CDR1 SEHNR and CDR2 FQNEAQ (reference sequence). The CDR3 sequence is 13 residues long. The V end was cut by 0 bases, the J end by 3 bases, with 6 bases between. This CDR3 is CASSLAPVYEQYF. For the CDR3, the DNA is TGTGCCAGCAGCTTAGCTCCGGTCTACGAGCAGTACTTC.

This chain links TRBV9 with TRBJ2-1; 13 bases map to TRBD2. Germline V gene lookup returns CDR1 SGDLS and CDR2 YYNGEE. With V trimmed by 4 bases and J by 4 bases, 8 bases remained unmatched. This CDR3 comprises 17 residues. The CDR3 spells CASSPRLAGGLYNEQFF. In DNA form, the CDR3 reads TGTGCCAGCAGCCCCAGACTAGCGGGAGGCCTTTACAATGAGCAGTTCTTC.

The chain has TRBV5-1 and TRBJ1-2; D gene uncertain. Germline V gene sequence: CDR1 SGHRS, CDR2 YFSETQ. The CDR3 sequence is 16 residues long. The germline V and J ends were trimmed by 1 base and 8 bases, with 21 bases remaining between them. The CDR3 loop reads CASSLNRHQSSLGYTF. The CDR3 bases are TGCGCCAGCAGCTTGAATCGGCATCAGAGTTCCTTGGGCTACACCTTC.

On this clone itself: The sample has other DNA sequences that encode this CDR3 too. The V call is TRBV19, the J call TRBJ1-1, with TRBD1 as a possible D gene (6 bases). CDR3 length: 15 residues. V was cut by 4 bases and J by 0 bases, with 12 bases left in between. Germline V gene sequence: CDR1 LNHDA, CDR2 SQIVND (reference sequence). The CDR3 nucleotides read TGTGCCAGTAGTACTCGGGACACCTTGAACACTGAAGCTTTCTTT. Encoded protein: CASSTRDTLNTEAFF.

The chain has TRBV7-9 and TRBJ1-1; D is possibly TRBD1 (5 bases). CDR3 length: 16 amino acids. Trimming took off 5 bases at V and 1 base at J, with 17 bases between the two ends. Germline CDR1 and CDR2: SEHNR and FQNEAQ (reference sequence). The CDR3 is CASSSDWGRRNTEAFF. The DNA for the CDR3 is TGTGCCAGCAGCAGCGATTGGGGACGGAGGAACACTGAAGCTTTCTTT.

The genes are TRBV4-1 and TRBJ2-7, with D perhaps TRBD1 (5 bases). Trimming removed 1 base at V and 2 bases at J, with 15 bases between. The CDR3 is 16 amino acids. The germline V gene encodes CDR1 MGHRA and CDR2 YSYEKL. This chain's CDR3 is CASSQVGLQVPYEQYF. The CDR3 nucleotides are TGCGCCAGCAGCCAAGTGGGGCTTCAGGTTCCCTACGAGCAGTACTTC.

The CDR3 bases are TGCGCCAGCTGGGAGGGACATCCCTACAATGAGCAGTTCTTC. Translation gives CASWEGHPYNEQFF. The chain has TRBV10-2 and TRBJ2-1; weak D call: TRBD2 (7 bases). The CDR3 runs to 14 residues. Trimming took 8 bases from V and 2 from J, leaving 13 bases between them. Germline V gene lookup returns CDR1 WSHSY and CDR2 SAAADI.

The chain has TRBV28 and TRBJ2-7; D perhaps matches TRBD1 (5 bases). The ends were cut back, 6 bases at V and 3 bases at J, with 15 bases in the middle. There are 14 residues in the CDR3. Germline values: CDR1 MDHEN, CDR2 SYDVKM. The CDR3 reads CASSRLGEGYEQYF. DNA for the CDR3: TGTGCCAGCAGCCGTTTAGGGGAAGGCTACGAGCAGTACTTC.

The CDR3, as DNA: TGTGCCACACGGGAGGAAGTATCTGAAAAACTGTTTTTT. Its translation is CATREEVSEKLFF. This sequence joins TRBV6-5 and TRBJ1-4, with D unresolved. The CDR3 covers 13 residues. Germline CDR1 is MNHEY and CDR2 is SVGAGI. V dropped 10 bases and J dropped 7 bases, with 16 bases sitting between them.

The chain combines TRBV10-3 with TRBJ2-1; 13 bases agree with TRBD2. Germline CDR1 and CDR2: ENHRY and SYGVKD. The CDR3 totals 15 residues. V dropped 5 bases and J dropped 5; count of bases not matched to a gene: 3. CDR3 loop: CAISLGLAGDNEQFF. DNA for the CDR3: TGTGCCATCAGTTTAGGACTAGCGGGAGACAATGAGCAGTTCTTC.

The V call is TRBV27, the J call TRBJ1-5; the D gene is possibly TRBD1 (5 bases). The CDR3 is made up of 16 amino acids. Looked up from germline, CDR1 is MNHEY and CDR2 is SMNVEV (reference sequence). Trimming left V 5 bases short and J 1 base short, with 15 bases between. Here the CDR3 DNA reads TGTGCCAGCAGTCCCCAGGGACGAGAGAGCAATCAGCCCCAGCATTTT. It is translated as CASSPQGRESNQPQHF.

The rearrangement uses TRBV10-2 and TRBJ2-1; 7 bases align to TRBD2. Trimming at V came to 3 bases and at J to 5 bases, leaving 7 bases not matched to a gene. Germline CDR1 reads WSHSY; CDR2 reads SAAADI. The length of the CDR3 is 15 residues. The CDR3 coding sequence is TGCGCCAGCAGTGAAGGCGGGAGAGTGAACAATGAGCAGTTCTTC. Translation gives CASSEGGRVNNEQFF.

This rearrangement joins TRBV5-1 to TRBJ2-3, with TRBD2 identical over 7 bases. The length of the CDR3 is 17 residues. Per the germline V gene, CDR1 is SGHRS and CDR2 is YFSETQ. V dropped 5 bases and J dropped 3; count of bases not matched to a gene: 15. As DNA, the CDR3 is TGCGCCAGCAGGGGACCTAGCCGGGAGGTTGGGACAGATACGCAGTATTTT. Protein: CASRGPSREVGTDTQYF.

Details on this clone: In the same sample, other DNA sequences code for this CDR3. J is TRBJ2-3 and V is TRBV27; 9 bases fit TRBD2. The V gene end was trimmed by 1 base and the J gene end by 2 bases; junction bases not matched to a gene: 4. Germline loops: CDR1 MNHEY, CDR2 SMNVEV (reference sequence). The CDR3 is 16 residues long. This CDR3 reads CASSLLGTSHTDTQYF. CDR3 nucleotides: TGTGCCAGCAGTTTATTGGGGACTAGCCACACAGATACGCAGTATTTT.

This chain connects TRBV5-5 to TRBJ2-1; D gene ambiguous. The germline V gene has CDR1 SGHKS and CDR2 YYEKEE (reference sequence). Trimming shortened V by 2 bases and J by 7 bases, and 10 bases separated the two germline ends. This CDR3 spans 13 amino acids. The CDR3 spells CASSFPRRNEQFF. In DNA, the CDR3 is TGTGCCAGCAGCTTTCCCCGTAGGAATGAGCAGTTCTTC.

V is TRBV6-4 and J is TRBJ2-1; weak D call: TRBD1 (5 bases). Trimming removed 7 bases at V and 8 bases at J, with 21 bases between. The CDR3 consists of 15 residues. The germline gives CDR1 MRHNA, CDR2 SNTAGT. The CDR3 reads CASTPLDIGCHEQFF. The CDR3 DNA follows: TGTGCCAGCACTCCCCTGGACATCGGCTGCCATGAGCAGTTCTTC.

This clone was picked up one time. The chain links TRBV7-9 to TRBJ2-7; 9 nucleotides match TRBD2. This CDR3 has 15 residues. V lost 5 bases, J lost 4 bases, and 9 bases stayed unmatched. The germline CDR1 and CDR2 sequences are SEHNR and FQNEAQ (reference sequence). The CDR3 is CASSPQTSGVYEQYF. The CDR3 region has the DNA TGTGCCAGCAGCCCCCAGACTAGCGGCGTATACGAGCAGTACTTC.

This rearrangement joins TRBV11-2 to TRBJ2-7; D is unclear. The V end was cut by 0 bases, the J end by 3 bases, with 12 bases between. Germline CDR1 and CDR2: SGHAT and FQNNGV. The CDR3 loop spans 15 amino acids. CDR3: CASSLEFQQNYEQYF. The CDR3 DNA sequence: TGTGCCAGCAGCTTAGAATTTCAGCAGAACTACGAGCAGTACTTC. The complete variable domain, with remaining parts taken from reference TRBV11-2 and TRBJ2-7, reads EAGVAQSPRYKIIEKRQSVAFWCNPISGHATLYWYQQILGQGPKLLIQFQNNGVVDDSQLPKDRFSAERLKGVDSTLKIQPAKLEDSAVYLCASSLEFQQNYEQYFGPGTRLTVT.

Here the CDR3 DNA reads TGTGCCAGCAGCTTGGGCATCTACAATGAGCAGTTCTTC. Its translation is CASSLGIYNEQFF. V is TRBV5-8 and J is TRBJ2-1; D is undetermined. CDR1 is SGHTS, CDR2 YDEGEE, per germline. Trimming took off 0 bases at V and 3 bases at J, with 4 bases between the two ends. The CDR3 runs 13 residues.

The CDR3 DNA follows: TGCGCCAGCAGCCAAGGACCCCCCGGGAGACACGGACCTAATGAAAAACTGTTTTTT. As protein: CASSQGPPGRHGPNEKLFF. This chain uses TRBV4-1 with TRBJ1-4; D unclear. Per germline, CDR1 MGHRA and CDR2 YSYEKL. CDR3 length equals 19 residues. V lost 1 base, J lost 3 bases, and 21 bases lay in between.

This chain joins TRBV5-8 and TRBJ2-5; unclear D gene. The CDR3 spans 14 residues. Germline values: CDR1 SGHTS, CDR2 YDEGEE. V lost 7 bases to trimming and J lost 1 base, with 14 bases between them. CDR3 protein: CASDSLRGQETQYF. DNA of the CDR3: TGTGCCAGCGATTCCCTAAGAGGCCAAGAGACCCAGTACTTC.

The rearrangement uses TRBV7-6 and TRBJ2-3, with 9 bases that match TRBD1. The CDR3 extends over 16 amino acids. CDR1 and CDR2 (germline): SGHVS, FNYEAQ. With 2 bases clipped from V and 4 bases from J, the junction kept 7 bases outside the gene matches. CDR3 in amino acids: CASSLFMGQGSDTQYF. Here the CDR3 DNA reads TGTGCCAGCAGCTTATTTATGGGACAGGGTTCAGATACGCAGTATTTT.

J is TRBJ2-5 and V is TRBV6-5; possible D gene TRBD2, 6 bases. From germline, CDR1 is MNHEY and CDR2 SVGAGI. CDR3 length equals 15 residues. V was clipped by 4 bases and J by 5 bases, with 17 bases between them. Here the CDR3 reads CASSLGTQEIETQYF. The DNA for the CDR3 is TGTGCCAGCAGTTTGGGGACTCAAGAGATTGAGACCCAGTACTTC.

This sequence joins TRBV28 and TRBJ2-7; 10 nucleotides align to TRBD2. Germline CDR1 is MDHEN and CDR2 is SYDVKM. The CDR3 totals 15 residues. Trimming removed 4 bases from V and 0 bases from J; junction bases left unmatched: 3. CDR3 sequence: CASSWTSGNSYEQYF. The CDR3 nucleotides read TGTGCCAGCAGTTGGACTAGCGGAAACTCCTACGAGCAGTACTTC.

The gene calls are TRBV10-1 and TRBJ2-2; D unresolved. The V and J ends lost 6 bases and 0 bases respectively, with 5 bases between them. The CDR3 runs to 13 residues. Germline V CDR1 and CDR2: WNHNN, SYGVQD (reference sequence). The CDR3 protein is CASSATNTGELFF. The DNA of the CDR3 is TGCGCCAGCAGCGCTACGAACACCGGGGAGCTGTTTTTT.

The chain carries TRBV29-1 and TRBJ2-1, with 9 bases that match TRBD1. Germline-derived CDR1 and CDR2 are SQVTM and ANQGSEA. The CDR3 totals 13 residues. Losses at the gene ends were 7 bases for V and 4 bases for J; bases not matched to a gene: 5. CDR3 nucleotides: TGCAGCGACCGGGACAGGGATTACAATGAGCAGTTCTTC. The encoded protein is CSDRDRDYNEQFF.

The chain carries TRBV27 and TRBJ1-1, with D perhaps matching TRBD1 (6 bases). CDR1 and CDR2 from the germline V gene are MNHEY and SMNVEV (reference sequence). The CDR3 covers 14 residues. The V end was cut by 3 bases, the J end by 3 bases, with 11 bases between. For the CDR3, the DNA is TGTGCCAGCAGTTTGGCCTGGGGGCACACTGAAGCTTTCTTT. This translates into CASSLAWGHTEAFF.

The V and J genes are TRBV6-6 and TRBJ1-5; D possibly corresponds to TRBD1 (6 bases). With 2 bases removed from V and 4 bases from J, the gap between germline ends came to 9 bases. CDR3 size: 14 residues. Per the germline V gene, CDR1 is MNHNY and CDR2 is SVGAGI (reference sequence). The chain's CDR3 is CASSYTDRNQPQHF. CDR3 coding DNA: TGTGCCAGCAGTTACACGGACAGAAATCAGCCCCAGCATTTT.

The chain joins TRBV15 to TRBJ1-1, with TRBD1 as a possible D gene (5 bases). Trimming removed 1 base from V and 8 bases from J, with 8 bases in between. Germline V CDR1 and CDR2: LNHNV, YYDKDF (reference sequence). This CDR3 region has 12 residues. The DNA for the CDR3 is TGTGCCACCAGCAGAGGGTGGGGGGAAGCTTTCTTT. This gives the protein CATSRGWGEAFF.